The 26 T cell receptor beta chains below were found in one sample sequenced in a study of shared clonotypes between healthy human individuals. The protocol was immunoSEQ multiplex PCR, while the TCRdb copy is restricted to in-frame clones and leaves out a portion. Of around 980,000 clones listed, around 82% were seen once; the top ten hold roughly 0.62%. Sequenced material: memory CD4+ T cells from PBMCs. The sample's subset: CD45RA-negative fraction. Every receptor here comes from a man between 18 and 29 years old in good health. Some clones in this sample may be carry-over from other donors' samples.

The CDR3 nucleotides are TGTGCCAGCAGTTCGGGGGGCGTTGCTGAAGCTTTCTTT. This encodes CASSSGGVAEAFF. The chain is built from TRBV6-5 and TRBJ1-1; TRBD1 is a possible D gene (6 bases). Trimming stripped 4 bases from V and 6 bases from J, with 12 bases between. The CDR3 covers 13 residues. Germline V gene data show CDR1 as MNHEY and CDR2 as SVGAGI.

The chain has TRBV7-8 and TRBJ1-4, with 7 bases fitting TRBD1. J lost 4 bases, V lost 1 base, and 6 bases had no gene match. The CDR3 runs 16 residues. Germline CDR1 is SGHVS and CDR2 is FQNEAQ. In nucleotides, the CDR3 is TGTGCCAGCAGCTTAGGGACAGGCCTTCTTAATGAAAAACTGTTTTTT. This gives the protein CASSLGTGLLNEKLFF.

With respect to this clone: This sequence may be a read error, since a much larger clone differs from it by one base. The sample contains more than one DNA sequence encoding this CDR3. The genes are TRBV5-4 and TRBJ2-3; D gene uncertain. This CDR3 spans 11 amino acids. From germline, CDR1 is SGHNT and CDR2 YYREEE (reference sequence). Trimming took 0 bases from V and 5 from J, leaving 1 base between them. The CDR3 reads CASSLEDTQYF. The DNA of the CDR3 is TGTGCCAGCAGCTTGGAAGATACGCAGTATTTT.

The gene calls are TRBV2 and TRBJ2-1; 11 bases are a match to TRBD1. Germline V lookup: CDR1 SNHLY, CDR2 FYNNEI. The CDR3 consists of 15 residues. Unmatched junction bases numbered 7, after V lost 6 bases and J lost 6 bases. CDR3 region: CASSKIGTGGNEQFF. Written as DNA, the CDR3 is TGTGCCAGCAGCAAAATCGGGACAGGGGGCAATGAGCAGTTCTTC.

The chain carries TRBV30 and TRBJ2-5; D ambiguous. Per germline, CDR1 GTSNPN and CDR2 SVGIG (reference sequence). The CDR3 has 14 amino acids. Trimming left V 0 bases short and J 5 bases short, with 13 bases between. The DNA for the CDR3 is TGTGCCTGGAGTGTACAAAGGCCCCGGGAGACCCAGTACTTC. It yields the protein CAWSVQRPRETQYF.

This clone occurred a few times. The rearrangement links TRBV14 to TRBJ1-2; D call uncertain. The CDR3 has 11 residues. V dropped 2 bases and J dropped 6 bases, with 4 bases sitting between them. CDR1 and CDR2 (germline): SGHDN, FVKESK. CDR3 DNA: TGTGCCAGCAGCCAACACCATGGCTACACCTTC. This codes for CASSQHHGYTF.

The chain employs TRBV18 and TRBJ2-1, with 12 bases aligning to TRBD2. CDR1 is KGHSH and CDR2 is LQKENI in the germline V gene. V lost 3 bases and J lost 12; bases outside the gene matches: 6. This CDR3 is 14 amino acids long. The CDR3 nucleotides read TGTGCCAGCTCACCGGGAGGGACTAGCGGGCTGCAGTTCTTC. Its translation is CASSPGGTSGLQFF.

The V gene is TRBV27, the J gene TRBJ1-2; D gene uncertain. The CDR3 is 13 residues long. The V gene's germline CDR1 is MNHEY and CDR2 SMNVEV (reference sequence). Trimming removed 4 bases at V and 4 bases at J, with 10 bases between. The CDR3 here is CASSWRHGYGYTF. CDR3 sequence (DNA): TGTGCCAGCAGTTGGCGACACGGCTATGGCTACACCTTC.

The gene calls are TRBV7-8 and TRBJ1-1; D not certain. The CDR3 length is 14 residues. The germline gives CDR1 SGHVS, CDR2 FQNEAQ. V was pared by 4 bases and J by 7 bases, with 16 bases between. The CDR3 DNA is TGTGCCAGCAGCTCGCGAGAGCGGCGGCATGAAGCTTTCTTT. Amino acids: CASSSRERRHEAFF.

As DNA, the CDR3 is TGCGCCAGCAGCTTCTTCATCATCTCTAATGAAAAACTGTTTTTT. Amino acid sequence: CASSFFIISNEKLFF. The gene calls are TRBV5-1 and TRBJ1-4; no firm D call. V dropped 2 bases and J dropped 3 bases, with 11 bases sitting between them. Germline CDR1 reads SGHRS; CDR2 reads YFSETQ. The CDR3 sequence is 15 residues long.

The CDR3 is CASSFPTGLLGYTF. Written as DNA, the CDR3 is TGTGCCAGCAGTTTCCCTACAGGACTCCTTGGCTACACCTTC. V and J are TRBV28 and TRBJ1-2, with a weak D call TRBD1 (5 bases). V was shortened by 3 bases and J by 7 bases, with 15 bases between the two germline ends. The CDR3 totals 14 residues. Germline V gene data show CDR1 as MDHEN and CDR2 as SYDVKM.

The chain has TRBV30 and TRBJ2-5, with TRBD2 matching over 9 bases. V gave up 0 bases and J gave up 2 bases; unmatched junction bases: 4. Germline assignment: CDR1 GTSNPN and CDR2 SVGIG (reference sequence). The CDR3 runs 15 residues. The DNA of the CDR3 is TGTGCCTGGAGTGTAGCTAGCGGGGTACAAGAGACCCAGTACTTC. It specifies CAWSVASGVQETQYF.

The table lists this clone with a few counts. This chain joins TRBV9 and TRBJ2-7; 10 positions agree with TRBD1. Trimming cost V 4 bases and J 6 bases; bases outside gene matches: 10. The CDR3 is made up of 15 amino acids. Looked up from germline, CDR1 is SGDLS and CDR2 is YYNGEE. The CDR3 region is CASSPPGQGLSEQYF. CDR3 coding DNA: TGTGCCAGCAGCCCCCCGGGACAGGGGTTGTCCGAGCAGTACTTC.

The CDR3 nucleotides are TGCGCCAGCAGCTTGGCTAACAGAGGCTACGAGCAGTACTTC. It encodes CASSLANRGYEQYF. This chain joins TRBV5-1 and TRBJ2-7; D gene unclear. The CDR3 totals 14 residues. V gave up 0 bases and J gave up 3 bases, with 10 bases separating them. From germline, CDR1 is SGHRS and CDR2 YFSETQ.

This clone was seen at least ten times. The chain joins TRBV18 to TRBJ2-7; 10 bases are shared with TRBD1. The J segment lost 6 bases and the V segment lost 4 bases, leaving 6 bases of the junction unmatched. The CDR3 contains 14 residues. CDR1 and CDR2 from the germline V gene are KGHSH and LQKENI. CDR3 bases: TGTGCCAGCTCACAGGGACAGGGGCTTACCGAGCAGTACTTC. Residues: CASSQGQGLTEQYF. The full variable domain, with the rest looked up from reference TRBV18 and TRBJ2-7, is NAGVMQNPRHLVRRRGQEARLRCSPMKGHSHVYWYRQLPEEGLKFMVYLQKENIIDESGMPKERFSAEFPKEGPSILRIQQVVRGDSAAYFCASSQGQGLTEQYFGPGTRLTVT.

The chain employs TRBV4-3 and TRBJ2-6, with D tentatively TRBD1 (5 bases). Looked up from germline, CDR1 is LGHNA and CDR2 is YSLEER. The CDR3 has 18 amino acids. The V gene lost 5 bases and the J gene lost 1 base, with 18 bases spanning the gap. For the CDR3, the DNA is TGCGCCAGCAGCAAGGTGAGGCAGGGTCGGTCTGGGGCCAACGTCCTGACTTTC. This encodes CASSKVRQGRSGANVLTF.

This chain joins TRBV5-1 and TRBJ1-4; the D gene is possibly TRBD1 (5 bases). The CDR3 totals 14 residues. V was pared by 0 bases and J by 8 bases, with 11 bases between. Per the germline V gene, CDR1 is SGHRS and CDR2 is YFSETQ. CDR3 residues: CASSLGGAKEKLFF. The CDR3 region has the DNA TGCGCCAGCAGCTTGGGCGGGGCCAAGGAAAAACTGTTTTTT.

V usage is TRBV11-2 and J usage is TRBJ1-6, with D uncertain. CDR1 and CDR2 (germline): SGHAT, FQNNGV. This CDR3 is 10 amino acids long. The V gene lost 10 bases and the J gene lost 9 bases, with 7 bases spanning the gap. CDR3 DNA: TGTGCCACCCTGCCTTCACCCCTCCACTTT. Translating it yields CATLPSPLHF.

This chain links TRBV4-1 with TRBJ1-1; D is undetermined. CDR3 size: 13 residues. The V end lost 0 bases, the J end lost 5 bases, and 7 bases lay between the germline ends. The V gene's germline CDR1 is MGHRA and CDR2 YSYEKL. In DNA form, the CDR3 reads TGCGCCAGCAGCCAAGAGCGGTTTACTGAAGCTTTCTTT. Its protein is CASSQERFTEAFF.

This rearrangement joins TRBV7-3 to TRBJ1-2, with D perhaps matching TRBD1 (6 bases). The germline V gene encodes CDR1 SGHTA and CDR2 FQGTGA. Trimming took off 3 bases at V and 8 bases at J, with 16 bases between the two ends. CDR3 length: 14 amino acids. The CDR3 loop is CASSFTGTLEGYTF. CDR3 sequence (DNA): TGTGCCAGCAGCTTTACAGGGACTCTCGAAGGCTACACCTTC.

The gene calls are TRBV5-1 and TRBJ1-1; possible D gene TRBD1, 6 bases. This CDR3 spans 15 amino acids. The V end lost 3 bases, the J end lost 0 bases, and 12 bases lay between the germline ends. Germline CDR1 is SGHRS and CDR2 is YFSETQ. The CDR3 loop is CASSSGQIMNTEAFF. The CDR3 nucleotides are TGCGCCAGCAGCTCAGGACAGATCATGAACACTGAAGCTTTCTTT.

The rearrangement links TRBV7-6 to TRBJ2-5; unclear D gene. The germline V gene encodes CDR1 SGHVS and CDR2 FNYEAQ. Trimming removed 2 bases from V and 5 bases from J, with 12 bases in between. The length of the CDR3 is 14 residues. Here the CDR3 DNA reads TGTGCCAGCAGCTTATTGCTCCAAGTGGAGACCCAGTACTTC. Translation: CASSLLLQVETQYF.

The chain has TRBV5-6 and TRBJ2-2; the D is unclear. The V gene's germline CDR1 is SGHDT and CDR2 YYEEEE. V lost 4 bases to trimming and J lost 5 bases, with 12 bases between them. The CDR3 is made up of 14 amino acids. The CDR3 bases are TGTGCCAGCAGCCGTCGGGTTTTAACCGGGGAGCTGTTTTTT. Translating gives CASSRRVLTGELFF.

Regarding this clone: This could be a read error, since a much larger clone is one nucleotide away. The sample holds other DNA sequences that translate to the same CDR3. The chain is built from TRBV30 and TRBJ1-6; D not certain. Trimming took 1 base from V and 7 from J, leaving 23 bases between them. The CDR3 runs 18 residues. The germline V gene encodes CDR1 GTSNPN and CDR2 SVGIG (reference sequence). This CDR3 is CAWSGSRTGLSGNSPLHF. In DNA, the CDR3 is TGTGCCTGGAGTGGCAGTCGGACTGGGCTGTCTGGAAATTCACCCCTCCACTTT.

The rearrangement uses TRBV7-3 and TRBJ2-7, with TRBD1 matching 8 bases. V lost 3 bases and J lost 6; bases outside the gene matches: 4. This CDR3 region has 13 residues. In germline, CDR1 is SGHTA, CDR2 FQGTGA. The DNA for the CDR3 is TGTGCCAGCAGCTTCACCACAGGGGGCGAGCAGTACTTC. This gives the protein CASSFTTGGEQYF.

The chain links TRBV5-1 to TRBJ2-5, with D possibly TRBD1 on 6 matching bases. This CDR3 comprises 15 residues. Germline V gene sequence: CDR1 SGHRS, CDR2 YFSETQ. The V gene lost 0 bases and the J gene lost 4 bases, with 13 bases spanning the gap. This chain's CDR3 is CASSLAGNRAETQYF. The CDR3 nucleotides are TGCGCCAGCAGCTTGGCCGGGAACAGGGCAGAGACCCAGTACTTC.